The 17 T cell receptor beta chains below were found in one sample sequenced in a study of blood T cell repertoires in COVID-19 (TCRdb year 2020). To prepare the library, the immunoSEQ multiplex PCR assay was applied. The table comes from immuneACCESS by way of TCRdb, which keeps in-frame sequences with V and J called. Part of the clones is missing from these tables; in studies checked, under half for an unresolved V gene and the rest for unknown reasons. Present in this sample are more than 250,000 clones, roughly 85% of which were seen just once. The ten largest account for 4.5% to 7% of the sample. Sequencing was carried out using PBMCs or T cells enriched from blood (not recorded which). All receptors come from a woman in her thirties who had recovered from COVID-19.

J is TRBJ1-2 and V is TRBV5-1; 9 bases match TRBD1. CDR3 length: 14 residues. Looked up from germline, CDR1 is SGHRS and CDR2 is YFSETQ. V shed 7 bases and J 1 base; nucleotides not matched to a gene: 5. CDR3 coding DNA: TGCGCCAGCCTGGGACAGGGAGATAACTATGGCTACACCTTC. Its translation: CASLGQGDNYGYTF.

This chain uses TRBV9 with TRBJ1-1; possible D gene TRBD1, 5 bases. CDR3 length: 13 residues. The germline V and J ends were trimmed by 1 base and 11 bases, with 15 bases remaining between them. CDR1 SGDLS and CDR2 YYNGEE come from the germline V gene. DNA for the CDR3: TGTGCCAGCAGCGTATCCTTTGGGGGGACGGCTTTCTTT. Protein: CASSVSFGGTAFF.

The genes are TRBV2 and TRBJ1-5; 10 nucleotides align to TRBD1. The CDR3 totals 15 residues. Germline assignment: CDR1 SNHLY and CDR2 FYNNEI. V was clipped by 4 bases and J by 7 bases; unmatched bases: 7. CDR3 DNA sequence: TGTGCCAGCAGTGGGGACAGGGGACCGGCCCAGCCCCAGCATTTT. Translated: CASSGDRGPAQPQHF.

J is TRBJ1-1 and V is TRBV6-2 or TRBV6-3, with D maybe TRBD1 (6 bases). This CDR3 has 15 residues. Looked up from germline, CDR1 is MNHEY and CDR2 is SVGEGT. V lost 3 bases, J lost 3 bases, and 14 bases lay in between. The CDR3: CASSYHRVSDTEAFF. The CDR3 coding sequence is TGTGCCAGCAGTTATCACAGGGTCTCGGACACTGAAGCTTTCTTT.

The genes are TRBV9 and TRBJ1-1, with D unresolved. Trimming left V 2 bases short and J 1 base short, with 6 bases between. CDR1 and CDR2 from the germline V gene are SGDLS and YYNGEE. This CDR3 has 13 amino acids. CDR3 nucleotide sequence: TGTGCCAGCAGCGTCAGTCAGAACACTGAAGCTTTCTTT. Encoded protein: CASSVSQNTEAFF.

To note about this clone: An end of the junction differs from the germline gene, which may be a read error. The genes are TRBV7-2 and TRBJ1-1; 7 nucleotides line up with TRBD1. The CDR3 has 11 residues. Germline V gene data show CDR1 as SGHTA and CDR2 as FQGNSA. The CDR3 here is CASSLGSDRRF. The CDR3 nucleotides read TGTGCCAGCAGCTTAGGATCGGACAGGAGGTTT.

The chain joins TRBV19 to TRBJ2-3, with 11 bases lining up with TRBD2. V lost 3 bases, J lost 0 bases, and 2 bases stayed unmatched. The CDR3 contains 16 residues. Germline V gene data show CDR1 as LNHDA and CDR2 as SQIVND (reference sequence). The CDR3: CASSILAGGSTDTQYF. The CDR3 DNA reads TGTGCCAGTAGTATCCTAGCGGGGGGAAGCACAGATACGCAGTATTTT.

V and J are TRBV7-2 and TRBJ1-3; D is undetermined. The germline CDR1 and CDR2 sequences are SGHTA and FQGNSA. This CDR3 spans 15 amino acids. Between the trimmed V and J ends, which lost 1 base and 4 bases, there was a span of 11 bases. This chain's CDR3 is CASSLGRPQGNTIYF. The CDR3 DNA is TGTGCCAGCAGCTTAGGGCGGCCTCAGGGAAACACCATATATTTT. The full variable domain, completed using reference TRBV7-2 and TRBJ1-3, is GAGVSQSPSNKVTEKGKDVELRCDPISGHTALYWYRQSLGQGLEFLIYFQGNSAPDKSGLPSDRFSAERTGGSVSTLTIQRTQQEDSAVYLCASSLGRPQGNTIYFGEGSWLTVV.

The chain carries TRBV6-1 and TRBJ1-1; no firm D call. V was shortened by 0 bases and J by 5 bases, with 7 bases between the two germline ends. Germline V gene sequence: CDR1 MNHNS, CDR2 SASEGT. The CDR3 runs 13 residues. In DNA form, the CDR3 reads TGTGCCAGCAGTGAAGCGCTTCAGACTGAAGCTTTCTTT. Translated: CASSEALQTEAFF.

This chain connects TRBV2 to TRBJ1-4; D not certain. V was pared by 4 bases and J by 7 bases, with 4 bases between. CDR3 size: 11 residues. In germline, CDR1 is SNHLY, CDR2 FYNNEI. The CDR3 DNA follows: TGTGCCAGCAGTGTCGGTGAAAAACTGTTTTTT. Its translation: CASSVGEKLFF.

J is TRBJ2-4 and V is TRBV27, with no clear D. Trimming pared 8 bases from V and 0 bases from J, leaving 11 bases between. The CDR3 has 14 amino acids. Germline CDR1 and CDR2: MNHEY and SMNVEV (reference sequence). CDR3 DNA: TGTGCCAGCGGAGATGTCTTAGCCAAAAACATTCAGTACTTC. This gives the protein CASGDVLAKNIQYF.

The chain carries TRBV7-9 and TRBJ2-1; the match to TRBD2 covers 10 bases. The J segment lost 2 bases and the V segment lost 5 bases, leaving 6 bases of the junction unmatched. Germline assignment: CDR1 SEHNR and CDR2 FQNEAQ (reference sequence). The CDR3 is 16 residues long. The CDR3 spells CASSPPLAGAYNEQFF. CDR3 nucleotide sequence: TGTGCCAGCAGCCCCCCCCTAGCGGGGGCCTACAATGAGCAGTTCTTC.

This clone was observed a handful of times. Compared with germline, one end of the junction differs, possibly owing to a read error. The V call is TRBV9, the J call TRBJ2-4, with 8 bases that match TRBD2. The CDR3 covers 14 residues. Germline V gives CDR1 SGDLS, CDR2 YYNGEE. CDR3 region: CASSPTGLGVPQHF. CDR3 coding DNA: TGTGCCAGCAGCCCGACGGGACTAGGGGTTCCCCAGCACTTC.

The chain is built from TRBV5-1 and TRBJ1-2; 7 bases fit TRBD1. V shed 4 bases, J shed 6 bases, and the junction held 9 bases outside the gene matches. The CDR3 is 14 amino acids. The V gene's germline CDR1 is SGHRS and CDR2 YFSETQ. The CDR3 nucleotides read TGCGCCAGCAGCCCGACAGGGACCCCACATGGCTACACCTTC. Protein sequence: CASSPTGTPHGYTF.

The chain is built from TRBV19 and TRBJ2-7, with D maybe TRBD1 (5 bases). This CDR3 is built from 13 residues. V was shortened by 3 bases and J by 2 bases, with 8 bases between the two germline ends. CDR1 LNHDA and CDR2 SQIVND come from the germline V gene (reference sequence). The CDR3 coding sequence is TGTGCCAGTAGTATCGAGACAGCCTACGAGCAGTACTTC. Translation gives CASSIETAYEQYF.

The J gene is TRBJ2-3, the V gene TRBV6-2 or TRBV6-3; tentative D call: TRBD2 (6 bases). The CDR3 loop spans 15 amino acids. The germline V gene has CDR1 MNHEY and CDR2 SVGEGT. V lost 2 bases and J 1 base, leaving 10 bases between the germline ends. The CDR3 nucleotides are TGTGCCAGCAGTTACGACGCGGGGCGCACAGATACGCAGTATTTT. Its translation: CASSYDAGRTDTQYF.

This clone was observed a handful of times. The CDR3 protein is CASSGAPLNTEAFF. The CDR3, as DNA: TGTGCCAGCAGCGGGGCACCCCTGAACACTGAAGCTTTCTTT. The chain couples TRBV9 to TRBJ1-1, with D unresolved. The CDR3 contains 14 residues. CDR1 and CDR2 (germline): SGDLS, YYNGEE. Trimming removed 3 bases at V and 0 bases at J, with 9 bases between.